Each of the 31 T cell receptor beta chains below was sequenced from the same sample in a study of OX40 agonist ivuxolimab in advanced cancers. This table comes from immunoSEQ multiplex PCR, and its TCRdb copy is limited to in-frame clones, with some not included. The table includes 40,000 to 45,000 clones, about four fifths detected once. The sample here was CD4+ or CD8+ T cells sorted from blood, taken in a trial of the OX40 agonist ivuxolimab. The receptors originated from an adult with an advanced solid tumor such as melanoma, head and neck, liver or kidney cancer.

The genes are TRBV19 and TRBJ2-3, with D possibly matching TRBD2 (6 bases). The length of the CDR3 is 13 residues. Trimming took off 9 bases at V and 5 bases at J, with 15 bases between the two ends. CDR1 and CDR2 (germline): LNHDA, SQIVND (reference sequence). CDR3 sequence (DNA): TGTGCCAGCCGCCGCGGGAAGGAAGATACGCAGTATTTT. Amino acid sequence: CASRRGKEDTQYF.

The gene calls are TRBV5-1 and TRBJ2-2; D perhaps matches TRBD2 (5 bases). This CDR3 is built from 15 residues. CDR1 and CDR2 from the germline V gene are SGHRS and YFSETQ. V shed 0 bases and J shed 4 bases, with 10 bases lying between them. CDR3 loop: CASSLEPRGTGELFF. The CDR3 bases are TGCGCCAGCAGCTTGGAGCCCCGGGGCACCGGGGAGCTGTTTTTT.

This clone was picked up one time. The chain employs TRBV29-1 and TRBJ2-6, with unresolved D. Per the germline V gene, CDR1 is SQVTM and CDR2 is ANQGSEA. The CDR3 length is 13 residues. V was trimmed by 7 bases and J by 0 bases, leaving 7 bases between them. CDR3 sequence (DNA): TGCAGCGCCTTGAGCTCTGGGGCCAACGTCCTGACTTTC. Translated: CSALSSGANVLTF. Using reference TRBV29-1 and TRBJ2-6 for the parts outside the CDR3, the full variable domain is SAVISQKPSRDICQRGTSLTIQCQVDSQVTMMFWYRQQPGQSLTLIATANQGSEATYESGFVIDKFPISRPNLTFSTLTVSNMSPEDSSIYLCSALSSGANVLTFGAGSRLTVL.

The chain joins TRBV28 to TRBJ1-5; D is unclear. V lost 4 bases, J lost 5 bases, and 3 bases lay in between. Germline V gene data show CDR1 as MDHEN and CDR2 as SYDVKM. CDR3 length: 11 amino acids. This chain's CDR3 is CASSWDQPQHF. In DNA, the CDR3 is TGTGCCAGCAGTTGGGATCAGCCCCAGCATTTT.

The chain couples TRBV18 to TRBJ2-3; TRBD2 aligns across 7 bases. The CDR3 covers 14 residues. CDR1 and CDR2 from the germline V gene are KGHSH and LQKENI. Unmatched junction bases numbered 2, after V lost 3 bases and J lost 2 bases. Written as DNA, the CDR3 is TGTGCCAGCTCACCGCTAGCGGTCACAGATACGCAGTATTTT. Translating it yields CASSPLAVTDTQYF.

This chain joins TRBV6-5 and TRBJ2-3, with D unclear. The V end was cut by 2 bases, the J end by 3 bases, with 9 bases between. CDR3 size: 14 residues. Germline V lookup: CDR1 MNHEY, CDR2 SVGAGI. In DNA, the CDR3 is TGTGCCAGCAGTTACAGGGTCGGTACAGATACGCAGTATTTT. Translating gives CASSYRVGTDTQYF.

The V and J genes are TRBV21-1 and TRBJ2-3. TRBV21-1 is described as a pseudogene. The CDR3 sequence is 17 residues long. CDR3 amino acids: CASSKGPASASTDTQYF. The CDR3 DNA is TGTGCCAGCAGCAAAGGTCCGGCGTCGGCTAGCACAGATACGCAGTATTTT.

V gene TRBV19 combines with J gene TRBJ2-7; maybe TRBD1 (6 bases). CDR1 and CDR2 (germline): LNHDA, SQIVND (reference sequence). The CDR3 is 14 residues long. V lost 4 bases, J lost 6 bases, and 16 bases lay in between. CDR3 region: CASSTLQGIGEQYF. DNA for the CDR3: TGTGCCAGTAGTACCCTACAGGGAATAGGCGAGCAGTACTTC.

This chain's CDR3 is CASSLVRTVGEQFF. The DNA for the CDR3 is TGTGCCAGCAGCTTAGTTAGGACAGTGGGTGAGCAGTTCTTC. The V gene is TRBV7-2, the J gene TRBJ2-1; the D gene is possibly TRBD1 (6 bases). V lost 1 base, J lost 9 bases, and 13 bases lay in between. The CDR3 runs 14 residues. Per the germline V gene, CDR1 is SGHTA and CDR2 is FQGNSA.

The chain links TRBV30 to TRBJ1-3; D gene unclear. CDR1 is GTSNPN and CDR2 is SVGIG in the germline V gene (reference sequence). Trimming left V 5 bases short and J 2 bases short, with 7 bases between. This CDR3 spans 12 amino acids. CDR3 in amino acids: CAWEWTGNTIYF. CDR3 DNA: TGTGCCTGGGAATGGACTGGAAACACCATATATTTT.

This clone has only a few counts. This CDR3 is CASSLQGTSGTDTQYF. CDR3 bases: TGCGCCAGCAGCTTACAAGGGACTAGCGGCACAGATACGCAGTATTTT. The rearrangement links TRBV5-1 to TRBJ2-3; 10 bases are a match to TRBD2. V lost 2 bases to trimming and J lost 1 base; unmatched junction nucleotides: 4. CDR1 SGHRS and CDR2 YFSETQ come from the germline V gene. This CDR3 is 16 amino acids long.

The rearrangement uses TRBV7-8 and TRBJ2-7; perhaps TRBD2 as D (7 bases). Trimming took off 1 base at V and 0 bases at J, with 19 bases between the two ends. In germline, CDR1 is SGHVS, CDR2 FQNEAQ. The CDR3 spans 18 residues. The DNA for the CDR3 is TGTGCCAGCAGCTTAGGGGGGCTAGCGGACTATAGCTCCTACGAGCAGTACTTC. Translated, it gives CASSLGGLADYSSYEQYF.

The chain carries TRBV28 and TRBJ2-7; TRBD2 matches 12 bases. Germline V CDR1 and CDR2: MDHEN, SYDVKM. This CDR3 region has 15 residues. Germline trimming cut 2 bases from V and 3 bases from J; bases unmatched to any gene: 2. The CDR3 loop is CASSLTSGRFYEQYF. The CDR3 nucleotides read TGTGCCAGCAGTTTAACTAGCGGGAGGTTCTACGAGCAGTACTTC.

The rearrangement uses TRBV19 and TRBJ2-5; no definite D call. The germline V gene encodes CDR1 LNHDA and CDR2 SQIVND (reference sequence). V was shortened by 4 bases and J by 5 bases, with 20 bases between the two germline ends. There are 16 residues in the CDR3. This chain's CDR3 is CASSTGRTGQTETQYF. As DNA, the CDR3 is TGTGCCAGTAGTACCGGCCGAACCGGGCAGACGGAGACCCAGTACTTC.

The chain employs TRBV5-1 and TRBJ2-7; D gene uncertain. The germline gives CDR1 SGHRS, CDR2 YFSETQ. The germline V and J ends were trimmed by 2 bases and 2 bases, with 11 bases remaining between them. The CDR3 has 14 amino acids. The CDR3, as DNA: TGCGCCAGCAGCTTAACGCTAGGAGCCTACGAGCAGTACTTC. Translated, it gives CASSLTLGAYEQYF.

The gene calls are TRBV6-5 and TRBJ2-7; 8 bases are shared with TRBD1. The CDR3 loop spans 13 amino acids. Germline trimming cut 9 bases from V and 7 bases from J; bases unmatched to any gene: 11. CDR1 MNHEY and CDR2 SVGAGI come from the germline V gene. CDR3 nucleotide sequence: TGTGCCAGTGGACTATCAGGGGGCAAAGAGCAGTACTTC. Amino acids: CASGLSGGKEQYF.

This clone has only one observation. The chain recombines TRBV28 with TRBJ1-5, with 10 bases fitting TRBD1. The germline gives CDR1 MDHEN, CDR2 SYDVKM. The length of the CDR3 is 15 residues. The V and J ends lost 3 bases and 6 bases, in that order; junction bases with no gene match: 5. The CDR3 loop is CASSLSGQGGQPQHF. Here the CDR3 DNA reads TGTGCCAGCAGTTTGAGTGGACAGGGGGGTCAGCCCCAGCATTTT.

This chain connects TRBV27 to TRBJ1-1; possible D gene TRBD1, 6 bases. The CDR3 loop spans 13 amino acids. The V gene's germline CDR1 is MNHEY and CDR2 SMNVEV (reference sequence). V dropped 8 bases and J dropped 0 bases, with 10 bases sitting between them. CDR3 loop: CASSTGMNTEAFF. CDR3 nucleotide sequence: TGTGCCAGCTCGACAGGTATGAACACTGAAGCTTTCTTT.

The gene calls are TRBV19 and TRBJ1-3; the D is unclear. The CDR3 runs to 14 residues. Trimming shortened V by 5 bases and J by 5 bases, and 13 bases separated the two germline ends. Per germline, CDR1 LNHDA and CDR2 SQIVND (reference sequence). The CDR3 sequence is CASSFDPARNTIYF. In DNA form, the CDR3 reads TGTGCCAGTAGTTTCGACCCCGCGCGAAACACCATATATTTT.

The J gene is TRBJ1-4, the V gene TRBV5-6; D gene ambiguous. The CDR3 length is 13 residues. Germline CDR1 is SGHDT and CDR2 is YYEEEE. The V gene lost 4 bases and the J gene lost 8 bases, with 12 bases spanning the gap. CDR3 nucleotides: TGTGCCAGCAGCACGGCCTCGGAAGAAAAACTGTTTTTT. Its protein product is CASSTASEEKLFF.

The J gene is TRBJ2-3, the V gene TRBV29-1; D is uncertain. V was pared by 0 bases and J by 4 bases, with 8 bases between. CDR3 size: 13 residues. Germline lookup yields CDR1 SQVTM and CDR2 ANQGSEA. Here the CDR3 DNA reads TGCAGCGTTGAAGAGGGCTTACCAGATACGCAGTATTTT. Its protein is CSVEEGLPDTQYF.

The genes are TRBV27 and TRBJ1-2; 7 nucleotides agree with TRBD1. The CDR3 runs 16 residues. V was clipped by 5 bases and J by 6 bases; unmatched bases: 15. Germline V gene lookup returns CDR1 MNHEY and CDR2 SMNVEV (reference sequence). The CDR3 DNA reads TGTGCCAGCAGTCCCTCTGGGACAGAAAAGTACCATGGCTACACCTTC. Its translation: CASSPSGTEKYHGYTF.

The chain is built from TRBV27 and TRBJ2-3; perhaps TRBD1 as D (6 bases). Germline V lookup: CDR1 MNHEY, CDR2 SMNVEV (reference sequence). The CDR3 has 14 residues. V was trimmed by 3 bases and J by 7 bases, leaving 14 bases between them. CDR3 in DNA: TGTGCCAGCAGTTTGTCCAGGGGCGAGTATACGCAGTATTTT. The encoded protein is CASSLSRGEYTQYF.

The chain uses TRBV6-1 and TRBJ1-2, with D uncertain. The CDR3 spans 12 residues. Trimming removed 1 base at V and 8 bases at J, with 8 bases between. Germline V CDR1 and CDR2: MNHNS, SASEGT. CDR3 coding DNA: TGTGCCAGCAGTGAAGTGAGCAACGGCTACACCTTC. This gives the protein CASSEVSNGYTF.

The chain carries TRBV5-1 and TRBJ2-2; 9 bases line up with TRBD2. After removal of 0 bases from V and 6 bases from J, the junction contained 3 bases not matched to a gene. This CDR3 contains 15 residues. Germline values: CDR1 SGHRS, CDR2 YFSETQ. The DNA of the CDR3 is TGCGCCAGCAGCTTGGCTAGCGGGACGTCCGGGGAGCTGTTTTTT. Amino acids: CASSLASGTSGELFF.

The sample holds one count of this clone. The chain recombines TRBV29-1 with TRBJ2-7; no definite D call. Germline V lookup: CDR1 SQVTM, CDR2 ANQGSEA. The V end lost 0 bases, the J end lost 1 base, and 4 bases lay between the germline ends. The CDR3 extends over 12 amino acids. CDR3 DNA sequence: TGCAGCGTTGAAGAAGGATCCTACGAGCAGTACTTC. Protein: CSVEEGSYEQYF.

This clone was seen once. The chain is built from TRBV5-1 and TRBJ2-1; TRBD1 matches at 10 bases. Trimming removed 4 bases from V and 6 bases from J; junction bases left unmatched: 10. The CDR3 runs 16 residues. Germline lookup yields CDR1 SGHRS and CDR2 YFSETQ. The CDR3 DNA reads TGCGCCAGCAGCCCCCGCCGGGACAGGGGCCTCAATGAGCAGTTCTTC. This codes for CASSPRRDRGLNEQFF. Supplemented by reference TRBV5-1 and TRBJ2-1, the full variable domain reads KAGVTQTPRYLIKTRGQQVTLSCSPISGHRSVSWYQQTPGQGLQFLFEYFSETQRNKGNFPGRFSGRQFSNSRSEMNVSTLELGDSALYLCASSPRRDRGLNEQFFGPGTRLTVL.

The J gene is TRBJ1-5, the V gene TRBV27; D is uncertain. Germline V CDR1 and CDR2: MNHEY, SMNVEV (reference sequence). This CDR3 spans 12 amino acids. Trimming took off 3 bases at V and 5 bases at J, with 5 bases between the two ends. The CDR3 bases are TGTGCCAGCAGTTTCCTGGATCAGCCCCAGCATTTT. Amino acid sequence: CASSFLDQPQHF.

The J gene is TRBJ2-5, the V gene TRBV28; D may be TRBD1 or TRBD2 (5 bases each). Between the trimmed V and J ends, which lost 4 bases and 5 bases, there was a span of 17 bases. The CDR3 has 15 amino acids. Germline CDR1 is MDHEN and CDR2 is SYDVKM. In DNA form, the CDR3 reads TGTGCCAGCAGTTCCTCCGGGGCCCCGGGTGAGACCCAGTACTTC. It translates to CASSSSGAPGETQYF.

This clone turned up a few times. J is TRBJ1-4 and V is TRBV5-5; 9 bases are a match to TRBD1. CDR1 SGHKS and CDR2 YYEKEE come from the germline V gene (reference sequence). The CDR3 runs to 15 residues. V trimming: 4 bases; J trimming: 3 bases; junction bases outside the gene matches: 4. This CDR3 reads CASSPQGASNEKLFF. CDR3 nucleotide sequence: TGTGCCAGCAGCCCACAGGGGGCTTCTAATGAAAAACTGTTTTTT.

This clone was seen a few times. This rearrangement joins TRBV2 to TRBJ1-5; D remains ambiguous. V lost 6 bases to trimming and J lost 0 bases, with 12 bases between them. Germline CDR1 SNHLY, CDR2 FYNNEI. There are 15 residues in the CDR3. This CDR3 reads CASSRQSDSNQPQHF. CDR3 in DNA: TGTGCCAGCAGCCGCCAGTCGGATAGCAATCAGCCCCAGCATTTT.